Below are 17 T cell receptor beta chains sequenced from a single sample in a study of blood T cell repertoires in COVID-19 (TCRdb year 2020). Library preparation was by the immunoSEQ multiplex PCR assay. TCRdb stores this immuneACCESS table with in-frame sequences only. Part of the clones is absent; in the studies checked, under half of the shortfall reflects unresolved V genes, and no reason is known for the rest. This sample is represented by some 230,000 clones; approximately 90% of them were singletons. The top ten hold approximately 10% of the sample. Sequenced input: peripheral blood. The source is a woman aged 45-65 years with COVID-19, enrolled during active disease.

The genes are TRBV7-2 and TRBJ2-4; D is ambiguous. V lost 0 bases, J lost 5 bases, and 8 bases lay in between. Per the germline V gene, CDR1 is SGHTA and CDR2 is FQGNSA. The CDR3 consists of 14 residues. DNA for the CDR3: TGTGCCAGCAGCTTAGCGAGTTACCAAAACATTCAGTACTTC. This gives the protein CASSLASYQNIQYF.

This clone was observed a few times. This chain uses TRBV19 with TRBJ1-6; TRBD1 matches at 7 bases. After removal of 5 bases from V and 5 bases from J, the junction contained 6 bases not matched to a gene. Germline CDR1 is LNHDA and CDR2 is SQIVND (reference sequence). The CDR3 length is 15 residues. CDR3 sequence reads: CASSPRQGHNSPLHF. DNA of the CDR3: TGTGCCAGTAGTCCTCGACAGGGACATAATTCACCCCTCCACTTT.

V usage is TRBV27 and J usage is TRBJ2-3; unclear D gene. From germline, CDR1 is MNHEY and CDR2 SMNVEV (reference sequence). The V end was cut by 1 base, the J end by 2 bases, with 7 bases between. This CDR3 has 14 residues. As DNA, the CDR3 is TGTGCCAGCAGTTTATGGGCCCCCACAGATACGCAGTATTTT. Translation: CASSLWAPTDTQYF.

The chain carries TRBV9 and TRBJ2-7, with TRBD1 identical over 8 bases. Germline trimming cut 3 bases from V and 2 bases from J; bases unmatched to any gene: 7. CDR3 length: 15 amino acids. Germline lookup yields CDR1 SGDLS and CDR2 YYNGEE. For the CDR3, the DNA is TGTGCCAGCAGCGCCGGACAGGGAAGGACCTACGAGCAGTACTTC. This codes for CASSAGQGRTYEQYF.

The genes are TRBV7-9 and TRBJ2-1; D is possibly TRBD2 (6 bases). The CDR3 contains 15 residues. V was clipped by 2 bases and J by 6 bases, with 14 bases between them. In germline, CDR1 is SEHNR, CDR2 FQNEAQ (reference sequence). For the CDR3, the DNA is TGTGCCAGCAGCTTACACCGGGACTCTTTCAATGAGCAGTTCTTC. It specifies CASSLHRDSFNEQFF. The variable domain in full, with the rest retrieved from reference TRBV7-9 and TRBJ2-1, is DTGVSQNPRHKITKRGQNVTFRCDPISEHNRLYWYRQTLGQGPEFLTYFQNEAQLEKSRLLSDRFSAERPKGSFSTLEIQRTEQGDSAMYLCASSLHRDSFNEQFFGPGTRLTVL.

The rearrangement uses TRBV7-6 and TRBJ2-2; D call uncertain. The CDR3 runs to 13 residues. The germline V and J ends were trimmed by 5 bases and 4 bases, with 8 bases remaining between them. Germline assignment: CDR1 SGHVS and CDR2 FNYEAQ. The CDR3 spells CASSHLATGELFF. The CDR3 DNA is TGTGCCAGCAGCCATTTGGCCACCGGGGAGCTGTTTTTT.

The genes are TRBV27 and TRBJ1-3; D unresolved. Looked up from germline, CDR1 is MNHEY and CDR2 is SMNVEV (reference sequence). This CDR3 spans 14 amino acids. The V and J ends lost 2 bases and 4 bases respectively, with 9 bases between them. The CDR3 spells CASSLMGAGNTIYF. As DNA, the CDR3 is TGTGCCAGCAGTTTAATGGGCGCCGGAAACACCATATATTTT.

This rearrangement joins TRBV15 to TRBJ1-2, with TRBD1 as a possible D gene (5 bases). V was shortened by 3 bases and J by 5 bases, with 10 bases between the two germline ends. The CDR3 has 13 amino acids. CDR1 is LNHNV and CDR2 is YYDKDF in the germline V gene (reference sequence). CDR3 protein: CATSSRVGYGYTF. The CDR3 nucleotides are TGTGCCACCAGCAGCAGGGTGGGGTATGGCTACACCTTC.

The chain recombines TRBV30 with TRBJ1-1; D may be TRBD1 (5 bases). CDR1 GTSNPN and CDR2 SVGIG come from the germline V gene (reference sequence). V lost 0 bases, J lost 4 bases, and 6 bases lay in between. The CDR3 is 12 residues long. The CDR3 loop reads CAWSVGVTEAFF. Here the CDR3 DNA reads TGTGCCTGGAGTGTAGGGGTCACTGAAGCTTTCTTT.

V and J are TRBV19 and TRBJ2-2, with TRBD2 identical over 11 bases. The V segment lost 3 bases and the J segment 7 bases; nucleotides outside the gene matches: 7. The CDR3 runs 16 residues. From germline, CDR1 is LNHDA and CDR2 SQIVND (reference sequence). The CDR3 DNA reads TGTGCCAGTAGTATGCTACTAGCGGGGGATCACGGGGAGCTGTTTTTT. This translates into CASSMLLAGDHGELFF.

The J gene is TRBJ2-1, the V gene TRBV11-3; tentatively, D is TRBD2 (6 bases). The germline V gene has CDR1 SGHNT and CDR2 YENEEA. The CDR3 loop spans 13 amino acids. Trimming cost V 0 bases and J 10 bases, with 10 bases left between them. The CDR3 region has the DNA TGTGCCAGCAGCTTAGATCACCTAGCGGAGCAGTTCTTC. Translation: CASSLDHLAEQFF.

The rearrangement uses TRBV28 and TRBJ2-1, with 9 bases lining up with TRBD1. Losses at the gene ends were 7 bases for V and 10 bases for J; bases not matched to a gene: 11. Germline V gene sequence: CDR1 MDHEN, CDR2 SYDVKM. The CDR3 runs 14 residues. The CDR3 loop is CASNRDRESHEQFF. CDR3 bases: TGTGCCAGCAACCGGGACAGGGAAAGCCACGAGCAGTTCTTC.

The V and J genes are TRBV5-6 and TRBJ1-2; 7 bases line up with TRBD1. Germline CDR1 reads SGHDT; CDR2 reads YYEEEE. Trimming at V came to 2 bases and at J to 3 bases, leaving 7 bases not matched to a gene. This CDR3 region has 15 residues. CDR3 nucleotides: TGTGCCAGCAGCTTTTTAGACAGGGTCGACTATGGCTACACCTTC. Amino acid sequence: CASSFLDRVDYGYTF. Variable domain in full (rest from reference TRBV5-6 and TRBJ1-2): DAGVTQSPTHLIKTRGQQVTLRCSPKSGHDTVSWYQQALGQGPQFIFQYYEEEERQRGNFPDRFSGHQFPNYSSELNVNALLLGDSALYLCASSFLDRVDYGYTFGSGTRLTVV.

This chain joins TRBV7-2 and TRBJ1-2; D gene unclear. V shed 3 bases and J shed 7 bases, with 15 bases lying between them. This CDR3 is built from 14 residues. Germline V CDR1 and CDR2: SGHTA, FQGNSA. CDR3 coding DNA: TGTGCCAGCAGCTTTGACACCCAGGAGGTTGGCTACACCTTC. Translated: CASSFDTQEVGYTF.

A single count supports this clone. This chain uses TRBV10-3 with TRBJ1-4; D remains ambiguous. The CDR3 runs 15 residues. Germline CDR1 ENHRY, CDR2 SYGVKD. The V and J ends lost 3 bases and 6 bases respectively, with 14 bases between them. The CDR3 here is CAISDLGRTDEKLFF. CDR3 coding DNA: TGTGCCATCAGTGACCTGGGCCGGACTGATGAAAAACTGTTTTTT.

The chain uses TRBV29-1 and TRBJ2-5, with 9 positions matching TRBD1. This CDR3 is built from 15 residues. Germline values: CDR1 SQVTM, CDR2 ANQGSEA. With V trimmed by 7 bases and J by 2 bases, 11 bases remained unmatched. CDR3 DNA sequence: TGCAGCGCGGAGGGGGGACAGGGAATTCAAGAGACCCAGTACTTC. Translated, it gives CSAEGGQGIQETQYF.

The rearrangement links TRBV7-9 to TRBJ2-7, with D perhaps TRBD1 (5 bases). V dropped 1 base and J dropped 2 bases, with 12 bases sitting between them. The CDR3 runs to 15 residues. CDR1 is SEHNR, CDR2 FQNEAQ, per germline (reference sequence). The CDR3 loop is CASSLDTGDPYEQYF. The CDR3 nucleotides are TGTGCCAGCAGCTTAGACACAGGAGATCCCTACGAGCAGTACTTC.